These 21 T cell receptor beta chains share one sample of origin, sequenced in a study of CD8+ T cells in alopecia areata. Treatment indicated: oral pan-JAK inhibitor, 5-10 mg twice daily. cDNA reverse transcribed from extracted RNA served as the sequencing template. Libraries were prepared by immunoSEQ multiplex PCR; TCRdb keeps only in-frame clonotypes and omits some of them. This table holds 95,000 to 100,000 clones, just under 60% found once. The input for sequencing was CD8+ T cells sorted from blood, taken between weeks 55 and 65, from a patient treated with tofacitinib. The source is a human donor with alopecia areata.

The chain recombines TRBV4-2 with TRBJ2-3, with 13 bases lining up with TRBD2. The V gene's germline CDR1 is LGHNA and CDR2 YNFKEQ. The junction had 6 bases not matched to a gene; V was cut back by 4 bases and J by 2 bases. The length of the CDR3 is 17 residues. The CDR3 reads CASSPRTSGGATDTQYF. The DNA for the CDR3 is TGTGCCAGCAGCCCGCGGACTAGCGGGGGCGCCACAGATACGCAGTATTTT.

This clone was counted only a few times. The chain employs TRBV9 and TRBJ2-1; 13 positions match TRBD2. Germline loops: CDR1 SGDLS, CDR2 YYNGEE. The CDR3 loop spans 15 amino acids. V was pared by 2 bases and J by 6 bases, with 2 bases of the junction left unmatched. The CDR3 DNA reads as TGTGCCAGCAGCGTGGGACTAGCGGGGACCAATGAGCAGTTCTTC. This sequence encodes CASSVGLAGTNEQFF. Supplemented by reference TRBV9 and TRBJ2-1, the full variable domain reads DSGVTQTPKHLITATGQRVTLRCSPRSGDLSVYWYQQSLDQGLQFLIQYYNGEERAKGNILERFSAQQFPDLHSELNLSSLELGDSALYFCASSVGLAGTNEQFFGPGTRLTVL.

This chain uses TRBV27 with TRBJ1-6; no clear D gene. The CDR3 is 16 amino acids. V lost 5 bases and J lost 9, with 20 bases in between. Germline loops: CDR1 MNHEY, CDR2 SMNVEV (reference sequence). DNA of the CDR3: TGTGCCAGCAGTGTTCAGGAGCCAGCCGCGGGTTCACCCCTCCACTTT. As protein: CASSVQEPAAGSPLHF.

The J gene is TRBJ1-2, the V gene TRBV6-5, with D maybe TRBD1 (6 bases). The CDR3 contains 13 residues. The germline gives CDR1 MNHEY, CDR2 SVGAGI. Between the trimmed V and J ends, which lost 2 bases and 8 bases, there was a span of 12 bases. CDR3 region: CASSYGGAPGYTF. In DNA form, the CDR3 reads TGTGCCAGCAGTTACGGGGGGGCGCCCGGCTACACCTTC.

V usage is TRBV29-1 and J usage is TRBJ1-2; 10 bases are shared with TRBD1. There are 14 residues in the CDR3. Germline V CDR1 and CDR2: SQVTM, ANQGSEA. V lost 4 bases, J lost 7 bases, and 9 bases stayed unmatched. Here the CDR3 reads CSVGSGQGLGGYTF. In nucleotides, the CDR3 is TGCAGCGTTGGCTCGGGACAGGGGTTAGGTGGCTACACCTTC.

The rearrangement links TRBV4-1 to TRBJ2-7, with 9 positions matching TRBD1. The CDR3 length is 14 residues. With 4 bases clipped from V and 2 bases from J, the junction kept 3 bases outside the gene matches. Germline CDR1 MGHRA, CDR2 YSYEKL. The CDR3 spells CASSPRQGAYEQYF. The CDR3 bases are TGCGCCAGCAGCCCAAGACAGGGGGCCTACGAGCAGTACTTC.

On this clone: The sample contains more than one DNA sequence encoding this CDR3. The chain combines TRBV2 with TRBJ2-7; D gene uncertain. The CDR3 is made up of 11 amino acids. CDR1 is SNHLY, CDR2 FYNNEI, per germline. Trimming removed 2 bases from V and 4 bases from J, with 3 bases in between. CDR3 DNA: TGTGCCAGCAGTGAAACGTACGAGCAGTACTTC. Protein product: CASSETYEQYF.

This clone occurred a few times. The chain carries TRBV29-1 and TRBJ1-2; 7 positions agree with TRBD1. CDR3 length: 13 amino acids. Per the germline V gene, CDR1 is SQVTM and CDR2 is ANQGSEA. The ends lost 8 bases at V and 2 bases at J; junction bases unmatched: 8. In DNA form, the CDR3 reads TGCAGCACTAGGACAGGAGAAAACTATGGCTACACCTTC. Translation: CSTRTGENYGYTF.

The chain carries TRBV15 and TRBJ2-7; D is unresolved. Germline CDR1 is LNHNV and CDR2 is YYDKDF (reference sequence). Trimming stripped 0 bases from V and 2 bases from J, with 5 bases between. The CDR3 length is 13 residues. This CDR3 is CATSRDTPYEQYF. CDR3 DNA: TGTGCCACCAGCAGAGACACACCCTACGAGCAGTACTTC. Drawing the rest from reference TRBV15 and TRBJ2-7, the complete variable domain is DAMVIQNPRYQVTQFGKPVTLSCSQTLNHNVMYWYQQKSSQAPKLLFHYYDKDFNNEADTPDNFQSRRPNTSFCFLDIRSPGLGDTAMYLCATSRDTPYEQYFGPGTRLTVT.

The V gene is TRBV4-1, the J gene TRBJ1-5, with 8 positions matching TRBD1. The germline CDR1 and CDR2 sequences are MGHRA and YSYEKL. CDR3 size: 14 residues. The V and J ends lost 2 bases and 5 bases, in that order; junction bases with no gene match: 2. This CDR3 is CASSQLTGDQPQHF. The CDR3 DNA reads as TGCGCCAGCAGCCAATTGACAGGGGATCAGCCCCAGCATTTT.

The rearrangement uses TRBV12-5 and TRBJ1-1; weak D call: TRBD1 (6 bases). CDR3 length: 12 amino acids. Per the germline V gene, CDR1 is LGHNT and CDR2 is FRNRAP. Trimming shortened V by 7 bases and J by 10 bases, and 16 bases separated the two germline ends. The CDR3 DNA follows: TGTGCTAGTGCAAACGGACAGTTTGGAGCTTTCTTT. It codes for CASANGQFGAFF.

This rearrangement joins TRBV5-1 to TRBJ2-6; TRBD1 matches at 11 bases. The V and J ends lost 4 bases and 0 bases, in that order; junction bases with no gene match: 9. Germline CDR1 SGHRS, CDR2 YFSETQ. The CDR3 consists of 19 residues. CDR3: CASSGGTGGSLSGANVLTF. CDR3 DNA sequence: TGCGCCAGCAGCGGAGGGACAGGGGGTTCCCTCTCTGGGGCCAACGTCCTGACTTTC.

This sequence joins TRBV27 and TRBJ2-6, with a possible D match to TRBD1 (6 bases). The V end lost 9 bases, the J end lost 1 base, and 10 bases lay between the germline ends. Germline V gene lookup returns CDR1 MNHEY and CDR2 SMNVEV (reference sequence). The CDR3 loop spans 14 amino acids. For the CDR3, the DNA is TGTGCCAGTCACCAGGGGTCTGGGGCCAACGTCCTGACTTTC. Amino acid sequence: CASHQGSGANVLTF.

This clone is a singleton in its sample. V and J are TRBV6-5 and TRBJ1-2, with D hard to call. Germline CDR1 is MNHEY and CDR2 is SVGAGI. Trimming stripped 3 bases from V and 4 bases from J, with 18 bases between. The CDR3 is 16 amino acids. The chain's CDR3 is CASSYRRGGEFYGYTF. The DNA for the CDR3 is TGTGCCAGCAGTTATCGACGGGGAGGTGAATTCTATGGCTACACCTTC.

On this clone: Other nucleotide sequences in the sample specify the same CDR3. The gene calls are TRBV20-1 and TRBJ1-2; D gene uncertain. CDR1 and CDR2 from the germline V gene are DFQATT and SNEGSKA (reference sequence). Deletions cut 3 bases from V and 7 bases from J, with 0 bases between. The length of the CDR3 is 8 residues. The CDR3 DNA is TGCAGTGCTAGTGGCTACACCTTC. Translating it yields CSASGYTF.

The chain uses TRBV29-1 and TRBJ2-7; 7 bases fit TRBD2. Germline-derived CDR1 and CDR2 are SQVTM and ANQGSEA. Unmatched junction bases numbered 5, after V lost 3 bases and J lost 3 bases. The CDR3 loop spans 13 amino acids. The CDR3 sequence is CSVEAGEDYEQYF. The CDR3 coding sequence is TGCAGCGTTGAGGCGGGGGAGGACTACGAGCAGTACTTC.

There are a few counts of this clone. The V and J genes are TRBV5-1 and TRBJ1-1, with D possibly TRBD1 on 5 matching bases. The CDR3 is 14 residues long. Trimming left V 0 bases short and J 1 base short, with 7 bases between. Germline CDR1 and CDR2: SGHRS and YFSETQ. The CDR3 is CASSLDQGNTEAFF. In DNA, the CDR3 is TGCGCCAGCAGCTTGGACCAGGGGAACACTGAAGCTTTCTTT.

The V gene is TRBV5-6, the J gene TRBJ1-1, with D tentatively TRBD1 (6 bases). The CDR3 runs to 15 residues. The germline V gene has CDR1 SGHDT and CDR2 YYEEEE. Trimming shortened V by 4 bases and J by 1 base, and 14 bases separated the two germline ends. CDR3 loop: CASSGGTSKNTEAFF. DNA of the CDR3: TGTGCCAGCAGCGGGGGGACAAGTAAGAACACTGAAGCTTTCTTT.

The CDR3 DNA reads TGTGCCAGCAGCCCTACAGGGGGTAATTCACCCCTCCACTTT. This gives the protein CASSPTGGNSPLHF. This chain connects TRBV7-9 to TRBJ1-6; 8 bases are a match to TRBD1. V dropped 5 bases and J dropped 6; count of bases not matched to a gene: 3. Germline V gene data show CDR1 as SEHNR and CDR2 as FQNEAQ (reference sequence). The CDR3 totals 14 residues.

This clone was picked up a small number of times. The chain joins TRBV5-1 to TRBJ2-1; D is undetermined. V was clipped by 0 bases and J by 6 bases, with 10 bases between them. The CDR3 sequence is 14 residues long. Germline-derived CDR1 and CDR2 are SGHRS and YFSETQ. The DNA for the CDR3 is TGCGCCAGCAGCTTGGGGGCAGGTGGCAATGAGCAGTTCTTC. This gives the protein CASSLGAGGNEQFF. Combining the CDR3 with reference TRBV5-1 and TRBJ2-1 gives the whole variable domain KAGVTQTPRYLIKTRGQQVTLSCSPISGHRSVSWYQQTPGQGLQFLFEYFSETQRNKGNFPGRFSGRQFSNSRSEMNVSTLELGDSALYLCASSLGAGGNEQFFGPGTRLTVL.

CDR3 nucleotides: TGTGCCAGCAGAGTCGTTATCACTGAAGCTTTCTTT. Residues: CASRVVITEAFF. The rearrangement links TRBV5-5 to TRBJ1-1; D is unclear. The CDR3 length is 12 residues. CDR1 is SGHKS and CDR2 is YYEKEE in the germline V gene (reference sequence). V was trimmed by 5 bases and J by 4 bases, leaving 9 bases between them.